A selection of T cell receptor beta chains follows, all from one sample in a study of blood T cells in healthy people across ages. Using its own MiXCR run on the 5' RACE reads, TCRdb lists one record per CDR3 protein. This sample has over 1.5 million distinct CDR3 sequences, with 40% to 55% found just once. Sequencing was carried out using blood. The receptors here all came from a woman in her thirties or forties in good health. The CDR3 runs from the conserved cysteine through the conserved F or W. A D gene is named only where the DNA matches it firmly.

v_call: TRBV7-6
d_call: TRBD1
cdr3_aa: CASSLDGTAKYEQYF

v_call: TRBV3-1
d_call: -
cdr3_aa: CASSQQYGYTF

v_call: TRBV2
d_call: -
cdr3_aa: CASSEDRPEDTQYF

v_call: TRBV7-8
d_call: -
cdr3_aa: CASSSGLARQVAKNIQYF

v_call: TRBV5-1
d_call: -
cdr3_aa: CASSLDMGLSHEQYF

v_call: TRBV6-5
d_call: TRBD1
cdr3_aa: CASEPGQGIEDTQYF

v_call: TRBV6-2/TRBV6-3
d_call: -
cdr3_aa: CASSWNIRGGQGNEQFF

v_call: TRBV20-1
d_call: TRBD1
cdr3_aa: CSAKDRGDEQFF

v_call: TRBV12-3/TRBV12-4
d_call: TRBD1
cdr3_aa: CASSLDETGMRTDTQYF

v_call: TRBV20-1
d_call: TRBD2
cdr3_aa: CSARGSDQQFF

v_call: TRBV7-2
d_call: -
cdr3_aa: CASSSYTAYGYTF

v_call: TRBV20-1
d_call: -
cdr3_aa: CSAWRGQTYEQYF

v_call: TRBV6-5
d_call: -
cdr3_aa: CASRTVPSDSPLHF

v_call: TRBV11-2
d_call: -
cdr3_aa: CASLSSLEAGMNTEAFF

v_call: TRBV20-1
d_call: -
cdr3_aa: CSARDPRPGTDNNEQFF

v_call: TRBV19
d_call: -
cdr3_aa: CASSGQRNQPQHF

v_call: TRBV28
d_call: -
cdr3_aa: CASITQGFYGYTF

v_call: TRBV28
d_call: -
cdr3_aa: CASSQTGPGYRTEAFF

v_call: TRBV7-2
d_call: -
cdr3_aa: CASSVRGLSYEQYF

v_call: TRBV7-2
d_call: TRBD2
cdr3_aa: CASSSRTSGGAVTQYF

v_call: TRBV2
d_call: TRBD2
cdr3_aa: CASKAGGSDTQYF

v_call: TRBV27
d_call: -
cdr3_aa: CASSRTDSGYGYTF

v_call: TRBV2
d_call: TRBD2
cdr3_aa: CASNGSGGSSSYEQYF

v_call: TRBV10-3
d_call: -
cdr3_aa: CAISESGRGFGYEQYF

v_call: TRBV12-3/TRBV12-4
d_call: TRBD2
cdr3_aa: CASSLLGLAGTYEQYF

v_call: TRBV25-1
d_call: -
cdr3_aa: CASSPTDSPAKNIQYF

v_call: TRBV7-3
d_call: -
cdr3_aa: CASSELGGSSYNSPLHF

v_call: TRBV12-3/TRBV12-4
d_call: -
cdr3_aa: CASSLVGTVSYEQYF

v_call: TRBV9
d_call: -
cdr3_aa: CASSALRTRTDTQYF

v_call: TRBV10-3
d_call: TRBD2
cdr3_aa: CAISLGGSGGYNEQFF

v_call: TRBV4-2
d_call: TRBD1
cdr3_aa: CASSRTGTPNYGYTF

v_call: TRBV6-5
d_call: -
cdr3_aa: CASSYSWNYEQCF

v_call: TRBV7-2
d_call: -
cdr3_aa: CASSLDRRTTDTQYF

v_call: TRBV7-2
d_call: -
cdr3_aa: CASSLTREGYYGYTF

v_call: TRBV4-3
d_call: -
cdr3_aa: CASSQARDFDNEQFF

v_call: TRBV5-1
d_call: TRBD2
cdr3_aa: CASSFRLASSGANVLTF

v_call: TRBV7-3
d_call: -
cdr3_aa: CASSLAGAQTPSTDTQYF

v_call: TRBV4-3
d_call: -
cdr3_aa: CASSQDRPPFGAFF

v_call: TRBV5-1
d_call: TRBD1
cdr3_aa: CASSGQGNRNEQFF

v_call: TRBV7-2
d_call: -
cdr3_aa: CASSLRGEGTEAFF

v_call: TRBV24-1
d_call: -
cdr3_aa: CATSSNPGGRGEAFF

v_call: TRBV15
d_call: -
cdr3_aa: CATSRGGVETQYF

v_call: TRBV9
d_call: -
cdr3_aa: CASSPRGLDQETQYF

v_call: TRBV9
d_call: TRBD2
cdr3_aa: CASSVVASGLGGTDTQYF

v_call: TRBV2
d_call: -
cdr3_aa: CASRTPRGNNSPLHF

v_call: TRBV2
d_call: -
cdr3_aa: CASTAQWGVEQPQHF

v_call: TRBV20-1
d_call: -
cdr3_aa: CSSLRIGETSTDTQYF

v_call: TRBV7-6
d_call: TRBD2
cdr3_aa: CASSWLAGDGNEQYF

v_call: TRBV12-3/TRBV12-4
d_call: -
cdr3_aa: CASSARADGYTF

v_call: TRBV12-3/TRBV12-4
d_call: TRBD1
cdr3_aa: CASSLEGQGDSYEQYF